Shown below are 18 T cell receptor beta chains from a single sample sequenced in a study of T cells in Graves' hyperthyroidism and ophthalmopathy. The investigators amplified TCR beta CDR3 regions from RNA transcripts. The primer set for the first-round RT-PCR of the TCR CDR3 was HTBI. Via MiXCR, TCRdb re-called the multiplex PCR reads, giving one row per CDR3 protein. The sample includes fewer than 350,000 distinct CDR3 sequences, roughly 15% of them seen just once. Sequencing was carried out using blood. The receptor set was obtained from a middle-aged woman with Graves' hyperthyroidism.

This clonotype has ten or more counts. The V and J genes are TRBV5-4 and TRBJ1-1; 8 bases align to TRBD1. Germline lookup yields CDR1 SGHNT and CDR2 YYREEE (reference sequence). V trimming: 0 bases; J trimming: 4 bases; junction bases outside the gene matches: 5. The CDR3 length is 15 residues. The CDR3 protein is CASSLGRTGSTEAFF. In DNA, the CDR3 is TGTGCCAGCAGCTTGGGTAGGACAGGGTCCACTGAAGCTTTCTTT.

This clonotype has more than one count but fewer than ten. The V and J genes are TRBV24-1 and TRBJ1-5; D is possibly TRBD1 (6 bases). The CDR3 has 17 residues. The V gene's germline CDR1 is KGHDR and CDR2 SFDVKD. V dropped 5 bases and J dropped 0 bases, with 16 bases sitting between them. The CDR3 sequence is CATSGGAGAYSNQPQHF. The DNA for the CDR3 is TGTGCCACCAGTGGGGGGGCCGGCGCCTATAGCAATCAGCCCCAGCATTTT.

With respect to this clonotype: With a much larger clone just one base away, this may be a read error. The genes are TRBV9 and TRBJ2-2; 7 bases align to TRBD1. The ends lost 3 bases at V and 3 bases at J; junction bases unmatched: 11. CDR1 and CDR2 from the germline V gene are SGDLS and YYNGEE. The CDR3 sequence is 17 residues long. This chain's CDR3 is CASSERVRTGDTGELFF. CDR3 coding DNA: TGTGCCAGCAGCGAAAGAGTCCGAACAGGGGACACCGGGGAGCTGTTTTTT.

This clonotype was found many times. CDR3 bases: TGTGCCAGCAGGCCGGTGGGGCTTCTGATGAACACTGAAGCTTTCTTT. This sequence encodes CASRPVGLLMNTEAFF. J is TRBJ1-1 and V is TRBV2; D is possibly TRBD1 (5 bases). The CDR3 has 16 residues. Germline CDR1 reads SNHLY; CDR2 reads FYNNEI. The V end was cut by 6 bases, the J end by 0 bases, with 17 bases between. The entire variable domain, with the rest obtained from reference TRBV2 and TRBJ1-1, is as follows: EPEVTQTPSHQVTQMGQEVILRCVPISNHLYFYWYRQILGQKVEFLVSFYNNEISEKSEIFDDQFSVERPDGSNFTLKIRSTKLEDSAMYFCASRPVGLLMNTEAFFGQGTRLTVV.

The V gene is TRBV7-3, the J gene TRBJ1-3, with D unclear. Trimming removed 1 base from V and 6 bases from J, with 10 bases in between. The CDR3 is 14 residues long. The germline CDR1 and CDR2 sequences are SGHTA and FQGTGA. The CDR3 DNA sequence: TGTGCCAGCAGCTTAAACCCTGCCTCAAACACCATATATTTT. Protein sequence: CASSLNPASNTIYF.

This clonotype was found many times. V gene TRBV27 combines with J gene TRBJ2-1; TRBD2 might be the D (6 bases). Germline assignment: CDR1 MNHEY and CDR2 SMNVEV (reference sequence). The V end lost 9 bases, the J end lost 0 bases, and 12 bases lay between the germline ends. The CDR3 spans 14 residues. The CDR3 sequence: CASQRASSYNEQFF. The CDR3 DNA reads TGTGCCAGTCAGCGGGCTAGCTCCTACAATGAGCAGTTCTTC.

In this sample, this clonotype turned up a few times. The junction departs from the called germline gene at one end, perhaps through a read error. The gene calls are TRBV12-3 or TRBV12-4 and TRBJ2-1, with 11 bases lining up with TRBD2. There are 15 residues in the CDR3. The CDR3: CASSLAGGSCNEQFF. The CDR3 nucleotides are TGTGCCAGCAGTCTAGCGGGAGGATCCTGCAATGAGCAGTTCTTC.

There are many counts of this clonotype. This rearrangement joins TRBV12-3 or TRBV12-4 to TRBJ2-7, with 8 bases identical to TRBD2. V dropped 6 bases and J dropped 5; count of bases not matched to a gene: 6. The CDR3 contains 13 residues. For the CDR3, the DNA is TGTGCCAGCAGGAAAGCGGGAGTCCACGAGCAGTACTTC. Amino acids: CASRKAGVHEQYF.

As regards this clonotype: A much larger clone sits a single nucleotide away, making a read error possible. This chain joins TRBV7-9 and TRBJ2-1; D call uncertain. Germline CDR1 is SEHNR and CDR2 is FQNEAQ (reference sequence). The CDR3 has 10 residues. The CDR3 coding sequence is TGTGCCGGCAGCTGGAATGAGCAGTTCTTC. Translation gives CAGSWNEQFF. Complete variable domain (other parts from reference TRBV7-9 and TRBJ2-1): DTGVSQNPRHKITKRGQNVTFRCDPISEHNRLYWYRQTLGQGPEFLTYFQNEAQLEKSRLLSDRFSAERPKGSFSTLEIQRTEQGDSAMYLCAGSWNEQFFGPGTRLTVL.

This clonotype showed up many times. The chain has TRBV12-3 or TRBV12-4 and TRBJ2-3; 8 positions agree with TRBD2. This CDR3 is built from 15 residues. J lost 2 bases, V lost 2 bases, and 3 bases had no gene match. Written as DNA, the CDR3 is TGTGCCAGCAGTTTACTAGCGGGCCACACAGATACGCAGTATTTT. It yields the protein CASSLLAGHTDTQYF.

A word on this clonotype: A read error may explain this, as a much larger clone is one base away. The gene calls are TRBV7-2 and TRBJ2-5; no firm D call. V dropped 3 bases and J dropped 1 base, with 15 bases sitting between them. Germline lookup yields CDR1 SGHTA and CDR2 FQGNSA. CDR3 size: 16 residues. CDR3 region: CASSFSSERGQETQYF. The DNA for the CDR3 is TGTGCCAGCAGCTTTAGCAGCGAGAGAGGCCAAGAGACCCAGTACTTC.

This clonotype was observed at least ten times. The genes are TRBV6-1 and TRBJ1-1; 8 bases match TRBD1. CDR3 size: 13 residues. Looked up from germline, CDR1 is MNHNS and CDR2 is SASEGT. After removal of 6 bases from V and 5 bases from J, the junction contained 5 bases not matched to a gene. The CDR3 loop reads CASRDTGGTEAFF. Here the CDR3 DNA reads TGTGCCAGCAGAGACACAGGGGGGACTGAAGCTTTCTTT.

The chain joins TRBV7-9 to TRBJ2-2; D remains ambiguous. The CDR3 runs to 14 residues. Germline CDR1 reads SEHNR; CDR2 reads FQNEAQ (reference sequence). V was trimmed by 7 bases and J by 6 bases, leaving 15 bases between them. In DNA, the CDR3 is TGTGCCAGCAACATGGTTGGATCGTCCGGGGAGCTGTTTTTT. Protein product: CASNMVGSSGELFF.

The rearrangement links TRBV6-5 to TRBJ2-7; the D gene could be TRBD1 or TRBD2 (5 bases each). The CDR3 sequence is 15 residues long. In germline, CDR1 is MNHEY, CDR2 SVGAGI. Trimming took 0 bases from V and 11 from J, leaving 20 bases between them. The CDR3 loop reads CASSYSGPPGEGEYF. CDR3 DNA: TGTGCCAGCAGTTACTCGGGACCCCCAGGCGAGGGAGAGTACTTC.

In this sample, this clonotype turned up many times. This sequence joins TRBV6-5 and TRBJ1-1, with TRBD1 as a possible D gene (5 bases). The CDR3 is made up of 14 amino acids. The ends were cut back, 0 bases at V and 6 bases at J, with 11 bases in the middle. Germline V gene sequence: CDR1 MNHEY, CDR2 SVGAGI. The CDR3 loop is CASSYSRQGPEAFF. Here the CDR3 DNA reads TGTGCCAGCAGTTACTCGAGGCAGGGCCCTGAAGCTTTCTTT.

This clonotype has ten or more counts. The gene calls are TRBV28 and TRBJ1-2; D gene ambiguous. Germline CDR1 and CDR2: MDHEN and SYDVKM. The CDR3 consists of 12 residues. Trimming pared 3 bases from V and 8 bases from J, leaving 10 bases between. The CDR3 here is CASSLSMRGYTF. In nucleotides, the CDR3 is TGTGCCAGCAGTTTGAGCATGCGGGGCTACACCTTC.

This clonotype has ten or more counts. CDR3 region: CASRETGAKGNTIYF. The CDR3 DNA sequence: TGTGCCAGCAGAGAGACAGGGGCTAAAGGAAACACCATATATTTT. The V gene is TRBV12-3 or TRBV12-4, the J gene TRBJ1-3; 8 nucleotides line up with TRBD1. The CDR3 totals 15 residues. V gave up 6 bases and J gave up 4 bases; unmatched junction bases: 8.

This rearrangement joins TRBV11-2 to TRBJ1-3, with 8 bases aligning to TRBD1. V lost 4 bases to trimming and J lost 7 bases; unmatched junction nucleotides: 3. The CDR3 runs to 13 residues. Germline lookup yields CDR1 SGHAT and CDR2 FQNNGV. CDR3 sequence: CASSSYRGNTIYF. The CDR3 nucleotides are TGTGCCAGCAGCTCCTACAGGGGGAACACCATATATTTT.